Listed below are T cell receptor beta chains from one sample, sequenced in a study of cytomegalovirus exposure and HLA in healthy donors. Assay: immunoSEQ multiplex PCR; the TCRdb copy retains only in-frame clones and omits some. The sample has under 150,000 clones, under 80% seen once. The sample taken for sequencing was PBMCs. These receptors were collected from a woman aged 40-49 years in good health and CMV-seropositive. Both conserved end residues are part of each CDR3. Fields, in order: CDR3 length, clone size, J gene, D gene, V gene, CDR3 DNA, CDR3 protein. The D gene is left open where the match is weak. Clone size is shown for a subset of rows, as once, few, many or a class of expanded clone.

len: 14
abundance: NA
j_gene: TRBJ1-1
d_gene: NA
v_gene: TRBV6-5
CDR3nt: TGTGCCAGCAGCCTTAGAGATACGAACACTGAAGCTTTCTTT
CDR3aa: CASSLRDTNTEAFF

len: 17
abundance: once
j_gene: TRBJ2-3
d_gene: TRBD2
v_gene: TRBV11-2
CDR3nt: TGTGCCAGCAGCTCATGGACCCCGGGACTAGCTGTAGATACGCAGTATTTT
CDR3aa: CASSSWTPGLAVDTQYF

len: 15
abundance: medium-sized
j_gene: TRBJ1-6
d_gene: NA
v_gene: TRBV6-4
CDR3nt: TGTGCCACCTCCAGGGAGGGAGGTGGTAATTCACCCCTCCACTTT
CDR3aa: CATSREGGGNSPLHF

len: 14
abundance: NA
j_gene: TRBJ2-2
d_gene: NA
v_gene: TRBV19
CDR3nt: TGTGCCAGTAAGGCGGGGCGCAACACCGGGGAGCTGTTTTTT
CDR3aa: CASKAGRNTGELFF

len: 14
abundance: NA
j_gene: TRBJ1-3
d_gene: NA
v_gene: TRBV27
CDR3nt: TGTGCCAGCAGACGAGGAGGCTCTGGAAACACCATATATTTT
CDR3aa: CASRRGGSGNTIYF

len: 17
abundance: once
j_gene: TRBJ1-1
d_gene: NA
v_gene: TRBV19
CDR3nt: TGTGCCAGTAGACGCCAAGCCGGGACATCCATGAACACTGAAGCTTTCTTT
CDR3aa: CASRRQAGTSMNTEAFF

len: 16
abundance: NA
j_gene: TRBJ1-5
d_gene: TRBD1
v_gene: TRBV25-1
CDR3nt: TGTGCCAGCAGTGAATATCCGCAGGGACAGGCTCAGCCCCAGCATTTT
CDR3aa: CASSEYPQGQAQPQHF

len: 16
abundance: NA
j_gene: TRBJ2-1
d_gene: NA
v_gene: TRBV7-9
CDR3nt: TGTGCCAGCAGCTTAGTAAGTCCGGACAGCTTCAATGAGCAGTTCTTC
CDR3aa: CASSLVSPDSFNEQFF

len: 15
abundance: once
j_gene: TRBJ1-2
d_gene: TRBD1
v_gene: TRBV6-1
CDR3nt: TGTGCCAGCAGTGGGACCGGACAGGGGGCTTATGGCTACACCTTC
CDR3aa: CASSGTGQGAYGYTF

len: 15
abundance: NA
j_gene: TRBJ2-7
d_gene: TRBD1
v_gene: TRBV19
CDR3nt: TGTGCCAGTACTCCCGGACAGGCGAGCTCCTACGAGCAGTACTTC
CDR3aa: CASTPGQASSYEQYF

len: 14
abundance: NA
j_gene: TRBJ1-4
d_gene: NA
v_gene: TRBV19
CDR3nt: TGTGCCAGTAGTATTAACAGATATAATGAAAAACTGTTTTTT
CDR3aa: CASSINRYNEKLFF

len: 14
abundance: NA
j_gene: TRBJ2-7
d_gene: TRBD2
v_gene: TRBV15
CDR3nt: TGTGCCACCAGTCGGGGCGGGAGCTCCTACGAGCAGTACTTC
CDR3aa: CATSRGGSSYEQYF

len: 15
abundance: NA
j_gene: TRBJ1-2
d_gene: TRBD1
v_gene: TRBV5-4
CDR3nt: TGTGCCAGCAGCGCGGAGGTGGGACAGCTCTATGGCTACACCTTC
CDR3aa: CASSAEVGQLYGYTF

len: 14
abundance: few
j_gene: TRBJ1-2
d_gene: TRBD1
v_gene: TRBV7-9
CDR3nt: TGTGCCAGCAGCTATTCAGAGGGGGCGAGGGGCTACACCTTC
CDR3aa: CASSYSEGARGYTF

len: 19
abundance: NA
j_gene: TRBJ2-1
d_gene: TRBD1
v_gene: TRBV4-3
CDR3nt: TGCGCCAGCAGCCAAGTGATTAACTTCGTACAGGGGATCAAGAATGAGCAGTTCTTC
CDR3aa: CASSQVINFVQGIKNEQFF

len: 12
abundance: NA
j_gene: TRBJ2-5
d_gene: NA
v_gene: TRBV7-9
CDR3nt: TGTGCCACAGGGCCCCTGGAGGAGACCCAGTACTTC
CDR3aa: CATGPLEETQYF

len: 17
abundance: NA
j_gene: TRBJ2-1
d_gene: NA
v_gene: TRBV4-1
CDR3nt: TGCGCCAGCAGCCAAGACCCTGACAGGCTCTATAGGGATGAGCAGTTCTTC
CDR3aa: CASSQDPDRLYRDEQFF

len: 15
abundance: NA
j_gene: TRBJ2-6
d_gene: TRBD2
v_gene: TRBV18
CDR3nt: TGTGCCAGCTCACCGGGAGGGCCTGGGGCCAACGTCCTGACTTTC
CDR3aa: CASSPGGPGANVLTF

len: 15
abundance: NA
j_gene: TRBJ1-4
d_gene: TRBD1
v_gene: TRBV5-1
CDR3nt: TGCGCCAGCAGCTGGGGGACAGGTCGGAAGGAAAAACTGTTTTTT
CDR3aa: CASSWGTGRKEKLFF

len: 17
abundance: NA
j_gene: TRBJ2-1
d_gene: TRBD2
v_gene: TRBV18
CDR3nt: TGTGCCAGCTCACCGCCCAGAGCGGGAGGGTTCTACAATGAGCAGTTCTTC
CDR3aa: CASSPPRAGGFYNEQFF

len: 15
abundance: few
j_gene: TRBJ2-2
d_gene: TRBD1
v_gene: TRBV6-4
CDR3nt: TGTGCCAGCAGTGCACAGGGGGCGAACACCGGGGAGCTGTTTTTT
CDR3aa: CASSAQGANTGELFF

len: 15
abundance: NA
j_gene: TRBJ2-5
d_gene: NA
v_gene: TRBV9
CDR3nt: TGTGCCAGCAGCGCTGGGGGGGGCCGACTAGAGACCCAGTACTTC
CDR3aa: CASSAGGGRLETQYF

len: 15
abundance: NA
j_gene: TRBJ2-7
d_gene: NA
v_gene: TRBV4-1
CDR3nt: TGCGCCAGCAGCCATGGCGAGGGTTTCTCCTACGAGCAGTACTTC
CDR3aa: CASSHGEGFSYEQYF

len: 12
abundance: few
j_gene: TRBJ2-1
d_gene: NA
v_gene: TRBV10-3
CDR3nt: TGTGCCATCAGTGAGTGGGAGAATGAGCAGTTCTTC
CDR3aa: CAISEWENEQFF

len: 16
abundance: NA
j_gene: TRBJ1-6
d_gene: TRBD1
v_gene: TRBV7-8
CDR3nt: TGTGCCAGCAGCTTGGGTATACGGGACAGGGACTCACCCCTCCACTTT
CDR3aa: CASSLGIRDRDSPLHF

len: 14
abundance: NA
j_gene: TRBJ2-7
d_gene: NA
v_gene: TRBV6-5
CDR3nt: TGTGCCAGCAGAGCCTCAGGGTTTTCCTACGAGCAGTACTTC
CDR3aa: CASRASGFSYEQYF

len: 14
abundance: NA
j_gene: TRBJ2-7
d_gene: TRBD1
v_gene: TRBV10-3
CDR3nt: TGTGCCATCAGGCCCGGACAGGGCGGTGGCGAGCAGTACTTC
CDR3aa: CAIRPGQGGGEQYF

len: 13
abundance: NA
j_gene: TRBJ2-7
d_gene: NA
v_gene: TRBV7-9
CDR3nt: TGTTCCAGCAGCTTCTCGGGGGTCGAGGAGCAGTACTTC
CDR3aa: CSSSFSGVEEQYF

len: 14
abundance: NA
j_gene: TRBJ1-2
d_gene: NA
v_gene: TRBV15
CDR3nt: TGTGCCACCAGCAGAGGAGGCCATAACTATGGCTACACCTTC
CDR3aa: CATSRGGHNYGYTF

len: 15
abundance: NA
j_gene: TRBJ1-6
d_gene: NA
v_gene: TRBV2
CDR3nt: TGTGCCAGCAGTGTTGAAGGGGCGGAGAATTCACCCCTCCACTTT
CDR3aa: CASSVEGAENSPLHF

len: 14
abundance: NA
j_gene: TRBJ1-4
d_gene: NA
v_gene: TRBV4-3
CDR3nt: TGCGCCAGCAGCCTTCGGGACTTCAATGAAAAACTGTTTTTT
CDR3aa: CASSLRDFNEKLFF

len: 14
abundance: NA
j_gene: TRBJ1-5
d_gene: NA
v_gene: TRBV19
CDR3nt: TGTGCCAGTAGTTTGGGGCGATCTGGGCAGCCCCAGCATTTT
CDR3aa: CASSLGRSGQPQHF

len: 13
abundance: NA
j_gene: TRBJ1-4
d_gene: NA
v_gene: TRBV5-1
CDR3nt: TGCGCCAGCAGCTTCAGGGTCGATGAAAAACTGTTTTTT
CDR3aa: CASSFRVDEKLFF

len: 17
abundance: NA
j_gene: TRBJ2-7
d_gene: TRBD2
v_gene: TRBV12-5
CDR3nt: TGTGCTAGTGGTCCGAGAGGGACTAGCGGGAGGGCTTACGAGCAGTACTTC
CDR3aa: CASGPRGTSGRAYEQYF

len: 14
abundance: NA
j_gene: TRBJ1-3
d_gene: TRBD1
v_gene: TRBV30
CDR3nt: TGTGCCTGGAGGAGGACGGGACAGCGAAACACCATATATTTT
CDR3aa: CAWRRTGQRNTIYF

len: 16
abundance: few
j_gene: TRBJ1-1
d_gene: TRBD1
v_gene: TRBV6-1
CDR3nt: TGTGCCAGCAGTGGAGGACAGGGGAGATCCAACACTGAAGCTTTCTTT
CDR3aa: CASSGGQGRSNTEAFF

len: 12
abundance: NA
j_gene: TRBJ1-1
d_gene: TRBD1
v_gene: TRBV30
CDR3nt: TGTGCCCGCAGGGGGCGAAACACTGAAGCTTTCTTT
CDR3aa: CARRGRNTEAFF

len: 15
abundance: NA
j_gene: TRBJ2-7
d_gene: TRBD2
v_gene: TRBV9
CDR3nt: TGTGCCAGCAGCGTATCCGGCCTAGCGGGGGGCGAGCAGTACTTC
CDR3aa: CASSVSGLAGGEQYF

len: 15
abundance: NA
j_gene: TRBJ2-2
d_gene: NA
v_gene: TRBV6-6
CDR3nt: TGTGCCAGCAGCCCCGGCAGGGGCACCGCCGGGGAGCTGTTTTTT
CDR3aa: CASSPGRGTAGELFF

len: 13
abundance: NA
j_gene: TRBJ1-2
d_gene: NA
v_gene: TRBV18
CDR3nt: TGTGCCAGCTCACAGGGAGTCCGGGATGGCTACACCTTC
CDR3aa: CASSQGVRDGYTF

len: 13
abundance: NA
j_gene: TRBJ1-2
d_gene: NA
v_gene: TRBV2
CDR3nt: TGTGCCAGCAATGTAGAAACCAACTATGGCTACACCTTC
CDR3aa: CASNVETNYGYTF

len: 16
abundance: NA
j_gene: TRBJ2-3
d_gene: TRBD2
v_gene: TRBV7-2
CDR3nt: TGTGCCAGCAGCTTAAGCCTAGCGGGGGGGCCAGATACGCAGTATTTT
CDR3aa: CASSLSLAGGPDTQYF